This TCR beta chain was sequenced in a study of shared clonotypes between healthy human individuals. Only in-frame clones appear in the TCRdb table, and some are missing; sequencing was by immunoSEQ multiplex PCR. The sample shows over a million clones, about 96% of them seen only once. The germline V gene encodes CDR1 SGHRS and CDR2 YFSETQ. Trimming pared 1 base from V and 3 bases from J, leaving 12 bases between. The CDR3 totals 15 residues. Only one count was recorded for this clone. Its antigen is not identified. Whole-study results and caveats: Sampling used blood alone; tissue repertoires probably differ.

The TCR was taken from a man aged 25-45 years in good health. Material for sequencing was naive CD4+ T cells sorted from blood. Subset of the sample: CD45RA+ positively selected. The V gene is TRBV5-1, the J gene TRBJ2-3; D gene uncertain. The CDR3 here is CASSLYAGGTDTQYF. CDR3 coding DNA: TGCGCCAGCAGCTTGTACGCTGGTGGGACAGATACGCAGTATTTT.